This TCR beta chain originates from a study of cytomegalovirus exposure and HLA in healthy donors. Study-wide context: Earlier, 117 million unique TCR beta sequences were recovered from approximately 200 million T cells by an analysis. Study-level points and caveats: A later analysis showed TCR association rates differing by HLA locus, peaking at DRB1 and lowest at HLA-C. Fewer N-insertions (relative to the roughly 630-donor mean) were reportedly seen in an Asian-associated ancestry cluster in a later analysis. According to reports, the classifier identified cytomegalovirus status with high specificity and sensitivity.

This clone was picked up one time. The antigen remains undetermined. The ends were cut back, 1 base at V and 3 bases at J, with 9 bases in the middle. In germline, CDR1 is LGHNT, CDR2 FRNRAP. The CDR3 has 14 amino acids. PCR employed 60 Vbeta and 13 Jbeta primers. Produced via immunoSEQ multiplex PCR; TCRdb's table is partial and in-frame only. The top ten hold 2% to 2.5% of the sample, which has fewer than 150,000 clones, roughly 75% seen once. The chain carries TRBV12-5 and TRBJ2-5; tentatively, D is TRBD2 (5 bases). Sequenced sample: PBMCs. The source of this sequence is a young man in good health and CMV-seronegative. The CDR3: CASGLGTPEETQYF. The CDR3 DNA sequence: TGTGCTAGTGGTTTGGGGACTCCGGAAGAGACCCAGTACTTC.